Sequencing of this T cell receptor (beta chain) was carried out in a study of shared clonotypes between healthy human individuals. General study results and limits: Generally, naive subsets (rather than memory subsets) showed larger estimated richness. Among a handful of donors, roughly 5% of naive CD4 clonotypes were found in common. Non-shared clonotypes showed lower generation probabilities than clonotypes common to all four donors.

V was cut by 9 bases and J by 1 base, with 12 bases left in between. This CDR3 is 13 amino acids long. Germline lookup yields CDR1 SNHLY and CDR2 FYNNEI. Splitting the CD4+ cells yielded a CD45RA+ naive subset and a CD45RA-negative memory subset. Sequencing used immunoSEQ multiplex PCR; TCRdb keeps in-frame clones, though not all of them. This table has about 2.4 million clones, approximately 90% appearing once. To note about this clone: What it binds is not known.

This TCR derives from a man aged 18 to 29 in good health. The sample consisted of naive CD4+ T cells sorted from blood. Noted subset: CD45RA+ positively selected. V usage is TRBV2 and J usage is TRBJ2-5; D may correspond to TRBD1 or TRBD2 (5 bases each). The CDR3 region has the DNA TGTGCCAGTGTAAGGGGACCCCAAGAGACCCAGTACTTC. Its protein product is CASVRGPQETQYF.